This T cell receptor beta chain came from a study of T cells in Graves' hyperthyroidism and ophthalmopathy (dated by TCRdb to the late 2010s). As for the study more broadly: Peripheral blood was sampled at the time of initial diagnosis, prior to any treatment. The study also compared thyroid tissue and blood T-cell repertoires from several Graves' hyperthyroidism patients. Following sampling, methimazole starting at 30 mg daily was given to hyperthyroidism patients, and high-dose intravenous methylprednisolone was given to ophthalmopathy patients. To identify TCR V-J signatures that set the groups apart, the researchers used a discovery cohort of roughly 100 patients, made up of around 42 with Graves' ophthalmopathy and some 58 with stable Graves' hyperthyroidism. Prospective prediction of ophthalmopathy was tested in an independent validation cohort consisting of roughly 20 hyperthyroidism patients and around 17 patients who later progressed to ophthalmopathy. The 100 or so discovery patients were randomly split 7:3 into training and test sets. TCR Vbeta CDR3 sequencing of approximately 140 peripheral blood samples (under 45 ophthalmopathy, roughly 72 hyperthyroidism and about 17 progressor patients) is reported in the paper. The full study reports these points: Sample size was not statistically predetermined, and blinding of investigators to group allocation was not performed. A 13 V-J signature model separated ophthalmopathy from stable hyperthyroidism, with roughly 88% sensitivity and around 84% specificity in cross-validation and 80%/75% in testing. In validation, progression to ophthalmopathy was predicted by the model with 70.59% sensitivity and approximately 78% specificity, a median of approximately 6.5 months before onset. Most expanded thyroid clonotypes (frequency above 0.001) were also detected in blood, suggesting blood repertoires may reflect thyroid immune responses.

This clonotype was detected a few times. Its antigen remains unidentified. No much larger clone exists at a distance of one base, and base qualities are not known. A patient counted as having stable Graves' hyperthyroidism if no progression to ophthalmopathy occurred over 18 months of follow-up. Hyperthyroidism patients were aged 18 to 65 years and newly diagnosed, with disease duration of less than 2 months. The study excluded patients with uncontrolled infections, other autoimmune diseases, pregnancy or lactation. Clinical symptoms, serum thyroxine and TRAb, thyroid ultrasound, and orbital computed tomography formed the basis for the diagnoses. PBMCs were separated from about 10 ml of fresh peripheral blood using Ficoll-Paque density gradient centrifugation. Trizol reagent was used to extract total RNA, and RNA quality was then checked on an Agilent 2100 Bioanalyzer. Ends trimmed: V by 6 bases, J by 7 bases; bases unmatched to a gene: 12. The germline V gene encodes CDR1 LNHDA and CDR2 SQIVND (reference sequence). The CDR3 measures 16 amino acids from cysteine to phenylalanine. Solely the CDR3 DNA is kept, with 48 bases framed from the first base.

Amplification of TCR beta CDR3 regions was carried out from RNA transcripts. The TCR CDR3 was subjected to a first round of RT-PCR using the HTBI primer set and the Qiagen OneStep RT-PCR kit. The libraries were constructed in a second round of multiplex PCR and then size-selected and purified. Sequencing of the libraries was done on an Illumina HiSeq2000 using paired-end 100 bp reads. The source study handled its data this way. Raw data were processed with SOAPnuke, discarding reads with adapters, uncalled bases, mean Phred below 15, or no exact constant-primer or identifier match. High-quality paired reads were merged with COPE v1.2.5, and unique nucleotide sequences were defined as clonotypes. MiTCR v1.1 was used to align the clonotypes against IMGT TRBV, TRBD and TRBJ reference segments. Analysis was restricted to V-J combinations with a frequency above 0.0001, which covered roughly 99% of repertoires. A TCS score was defined as the ratio of F50 (clonal expansion) to E x V (chaos), with BLOSUM62-based TCRdist applied between CDR3 peptides within each V-J. Welch's t-statistics and random forest reduced 500 to 550 V-J features to fewer than 15, which were used in a naive Bayes classifier (R e1071). TCRdb passed the public sequencing reads through fastp at Q25 and MiXCR, retaining productive beta sequences. Rows merge per CDR3 protein into single entries with the most common DNA and genes. TCRdb, not the authors, supplied the V and J calls. This sample comprises around 480,000 distinct CDR3 sequences, approximately 15% of them detected only once. The ten largest account for about 17% of the sample.

This receptor was obtained from a woman aged 18 to 35 with Graves' hyperthyroidism. The sequenced sample consisted of blood. The chain is made from TRBV19 and TRBJ2-1; 10 bases in the middle match TRBD2. The sequence in DNA is TGTGCCAGTAGCGTCGGGCTAGCGGGAGTGAGGAATGAGCAGTTCTTC. It translates to CASSVGLAGVRNEQFF.